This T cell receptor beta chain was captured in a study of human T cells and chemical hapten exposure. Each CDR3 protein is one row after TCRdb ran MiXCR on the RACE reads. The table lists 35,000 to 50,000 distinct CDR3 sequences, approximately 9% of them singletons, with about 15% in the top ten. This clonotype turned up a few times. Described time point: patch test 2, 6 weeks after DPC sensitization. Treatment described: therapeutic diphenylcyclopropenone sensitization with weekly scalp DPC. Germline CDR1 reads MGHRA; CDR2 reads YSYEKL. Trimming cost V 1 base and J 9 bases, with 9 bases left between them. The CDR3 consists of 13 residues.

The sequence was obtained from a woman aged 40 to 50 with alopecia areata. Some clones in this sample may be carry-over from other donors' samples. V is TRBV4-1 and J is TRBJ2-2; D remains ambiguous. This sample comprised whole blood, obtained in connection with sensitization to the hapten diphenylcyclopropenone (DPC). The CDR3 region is CASSQVAAWELFF. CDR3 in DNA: TGCGCCAGCAGCCAAGTTGCCGCTTGGGAGCTGTTTTTT.